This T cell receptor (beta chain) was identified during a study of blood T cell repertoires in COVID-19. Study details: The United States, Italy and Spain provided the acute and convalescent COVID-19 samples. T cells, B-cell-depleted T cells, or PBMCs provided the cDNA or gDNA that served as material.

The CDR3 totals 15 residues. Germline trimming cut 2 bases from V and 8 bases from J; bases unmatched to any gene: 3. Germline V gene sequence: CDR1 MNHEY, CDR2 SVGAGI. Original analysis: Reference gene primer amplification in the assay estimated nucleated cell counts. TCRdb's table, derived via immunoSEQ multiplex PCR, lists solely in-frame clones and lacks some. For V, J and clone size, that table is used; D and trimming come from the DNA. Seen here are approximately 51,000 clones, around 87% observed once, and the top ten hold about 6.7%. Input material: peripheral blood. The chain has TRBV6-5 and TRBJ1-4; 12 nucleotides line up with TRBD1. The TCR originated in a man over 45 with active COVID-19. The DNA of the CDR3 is TGTGCCAGCAGTTACGGGACAGGGGGCCGGGAAAAACTGTTTTTT. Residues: CASSYGTGGREKLFF.